Listed below are T cell receptor beta chains from one sample, sequenced in a study of cytomegalovirus exposure and HLA in healthy donors. Repertoires were generated with immunoSEQ multiplex PCR, while TCRdb's copy carries only in-frame clones and drops some. The sample has under 95,000 clones; the top ten hold 0.58%. The sequencing input was PBMCs. All receptors derive from a man between 45 and 60 years old in good health and CMV-seronegative. Each CDR3 is given with its conserved first and last residue. The order of the fields is J gene, D gene, V gene, CDR3 DNA, CDR3 protein. D genes are given only for firm matches.

TRBJ1-2 TRBD1 TRBV10-3 TGTGCCATCAGTGCGCCGGGACAGGAGAATGGCTACACCTTC CAISAPGQENGYTF
TRBJ2-7 . TRBV7-2 TGTGCCAGCAGCTTGGGCCACGGAAACTACGAGCAGTACTTC CASSLGHGNYEQYF
TRBJ1-1 . TRBV10-3 TGTGCCATCAGCCCGACAGATCTTACGAACACTGAAGCTTTCTTT CAISPTDLTNTEAFF
TRBJ1-2 TRBD1 TRBV6-1 TGTGCCAGCACCAGAGGACAGGGGATTAACTATGGCTACACCTTC CASTRGQGINYGYTF
TRBJ2-7 . TRBV10-3 TGTGCCATCAGTTCTAACCGGGGGACCTCGTCCTACGAGCAGTACTTC CAISSNRGTSSYEQYF
TRBJ1-5 . TRBV19 TGTGCCAGTAGTATACGGGTTAGCAATCAGCCCCAGCATTTT CASSIRVSNQPQHF
TRBJ1-5 TRBD1 TRBV27 TGTGCCACCAAAACAGGGGGCGCGGGCAATCAGCCCCAGCATTTT CATKTGGAGNQPQHF
TRBJ1-3 TRBD1 TRBV25-1 TGTGCCAGCAGTGTGACAGGGGGTAAGAACACCATATATTTT CASSVTGGKNTIYF
TRBJ2-5 TRBD1 TRBV7-2 TGTGCCAGCAGAAAGGGACAGGGGGCATGGGAGACCCAGTACTTC CASRKGQGAWETQYF
TRBJ2-7 TRBD1 TRBV5-1 TGCGCCAGCAGCTTGGCCCGGGACAGGGCGACCTACGAGCAGTACTTC CASSLARDRATYEQYF
TRBJ2-2 TRBD1 TRBV9 TGTGCCAGCAGCACCCGGACAGGGGGTGGGACCGGGGAGCTGTTTTTT CASSTRTGGGTGELFF